Each of the 2 T cell receptor beta chains below was sequenced from the same sample in a study of beta chain features in type 1 diabetes. Expressed TCRB transcripts were sequenced, since all the RNA that had been isolated was reverse transcribed. Libraries were prepared by immunoSEQ multiplex PCR; TCRdb keeps only in-frame clonotypes and omits some of them. The sample includes about 900,000 clones, roughly a sixth seen only once; the top ten take around 0.02%. Sequences were obtained from naive CD4+ T cells from blood. The receptors stem from a woman aged 18-30 years in good health.

In this sample, this clone turned up a few times. Other nucleotide sequences from this sample produce the same CDR3. The chain joins TRBV6-6 to TRBJ2-2; D is ambiguous. Trimming stripped 0 bases from V and 5 bases from J, with 1 base between. CDR3 length: 12 residues. CDR1 MNHNY and CDR2 SVGAGI come from the germline V gene (reference sequence). CDR3 nucleotides: TGTGCCAGCAGTTACTCAACCGGGGAGCTGTTTTTT. This gives the protein CASSYSTGELFF.

This rearrangement joins TRBV5-1 to TRBJ2-5, with D perhaps TRBD2 (5 bases). Trimming cost V 2 bases and J 6 bases, with 20 bases left between them. Germline lookup yields CDR1 SGHRS and CDR2 YFSETQ. CDR3 length: 16 residues. CDR3 sequence reads: CASSFFGGSGEQTQYF. The CDR3 DNA is TGCGCCAGCAGCTTTTTCGGCGGAAGCGGAGAGCAGACCCAGTACTTC. The whole variable domain, remainder taken from reference TRBV5-1 and TRBJ2-5, is KAGVTQTPRYLIKTRGQQVTLSCSPISGHRSVSWYQQTPGQGLQFLFEYFSETQRNKGNFPGRFSGRQFSNSRSEMNVSTLELGDSALYLCASSFFGGSGEQTQYFGPGTRLLVL.